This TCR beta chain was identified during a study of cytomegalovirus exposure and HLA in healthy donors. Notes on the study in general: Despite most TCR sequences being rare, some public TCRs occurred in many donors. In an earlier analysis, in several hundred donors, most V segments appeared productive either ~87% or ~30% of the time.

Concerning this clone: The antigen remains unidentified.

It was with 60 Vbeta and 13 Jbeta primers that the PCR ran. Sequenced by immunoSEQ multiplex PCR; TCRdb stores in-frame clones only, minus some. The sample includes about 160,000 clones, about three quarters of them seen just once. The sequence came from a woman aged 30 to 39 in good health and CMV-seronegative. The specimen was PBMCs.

The CDR3 is CAIKVTQGLNTGELFF. CDR3 sequence (DNA): TGTGCCATCAAAGTAACGCAGGGCTTAAACACCGGGGAGCTGTTTTTT. The chain is built from TRBV10-3 and TRBJ2-2; TRBD1 might be the D (5 bases). The CDR3 runs to 16 residues. V was pared by 7 bases and J by 2 bases, with 17 bases between. Per germline, CDR1 ENHRY and CDR2 SYGVKD.